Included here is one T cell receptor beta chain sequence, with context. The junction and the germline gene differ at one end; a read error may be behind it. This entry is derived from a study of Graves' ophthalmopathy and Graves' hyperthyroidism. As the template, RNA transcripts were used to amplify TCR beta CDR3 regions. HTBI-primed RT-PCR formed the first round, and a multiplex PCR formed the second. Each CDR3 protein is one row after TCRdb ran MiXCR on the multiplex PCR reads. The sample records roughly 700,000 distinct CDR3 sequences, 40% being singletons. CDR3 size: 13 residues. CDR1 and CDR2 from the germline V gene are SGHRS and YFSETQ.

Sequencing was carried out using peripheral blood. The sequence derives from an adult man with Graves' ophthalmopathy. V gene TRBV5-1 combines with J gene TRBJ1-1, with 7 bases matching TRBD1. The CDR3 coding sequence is TGTGCCAGCAGCTTAGGGGGCGTACTAAAAGCTTTCTTT. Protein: CASSLGGVLKAFF.